These T cell receptor beta chains were read from a single sample in a study of blood T cell repertoires in COVID-19. Generated by immunoSEQ multiplex PCR, the TCRdb table keeps only in-frame clones and is missing some. The sample records 310,000 or so clones, approximately 90% being singletons. Sequenced: peripheral blood. These receptors all stem from a woman aged 50 to 60 with active or convalescent COVID-19. Each CDR3 is given with its conserved first and last residue. D genes are given only for firm matches. The size entry is marked missing in some rows and otherwise reads once, few, many or a size class.

. . TRBJ2-1 TRBV19 TGTGCCAGTAGGCAACAGGAGAGTAATCTAGGGCAGTTCTTC CASRQQESNLGQFF
TRBD1 . TRBJ1-1 TRBV4-3 TGCGCCAGCCAGACCGGGACAGGGGAGTATGGGTTCTTT CASQTGTGEYGFF
. few TRBJ2-1 TRBV12-3/TRBV12-4 TGTGCCAGCAGTTTAGGGGCAGGCAATGAGCAGTTCTTC CASSLGAGNEQFF
TRBD1 few TRBJ2-7 TRBV7-3 TGTGCCAGCAGCTTAGGAGGGACAGGGGGAGGAGAGCAGTACTTC CASSLGGTGGGEQYF
. . TRBJ1-1 TRBV27 TGTGCCACCAAGCCGGCTGAAGCTTTCTTT CATKPAEAFF
. . TRBJ2-3 TRBV30 TGTGCCTGGAGTGTACTTGGTAGCGGCCTCACAGATACGCAGTATTTT CAWSVLGSGLTDTQYF
. . TRBJ1-4 TRBV5-1 TGCGCCAGCAGCTTGGGAAGAGGAGGTGAAAAACTGTTTTTT CASSLGRGGEKLFF
. few TRBJ2-1 TRBV11-2 TGTGCCAGCAGCCACGGGAGCTCCTACAATGAGCAGTTCTTC CASSHGSSYNEQFF
. once TRBJ2-4 TRBV21-1 TGTGCCAGCAGCACCCCCATAAAGACTAGCGGGAGCGGGAACATTCAGTACTTC CASSTPIKTSGSGNIQYF
. . TRBJ2-1 TRBV7-9 TGTGCCAGCGAAGCCAATGAGCAGTTCTTC CASEANEQFF
TRBD1 . TRBJ1-3 TRBV19 TGTGCCAGTAGCGATTCCCCAGGGGGGCCTGGAAACACCATATATTTT CASSDSPGGPGNTIYF
. . TRBJ1-1 TRBV14 TGTGCCAGCAGCCATCGGGGATTCACTGAAGCTTTCTTT CASSHRGFTEAFF
. . TRBJ2-2 TRBV28 TGTGCCAGCAGTCTCACACCTAGGTTTTTAGGAACCGGGGAGCTGTTTTTT CASSLTPRFLGTGELFF
TRBD1 . TRBJ1-4 TRBV18 TGTGCCAGCTCACCCCGACAGGGGGCGGCGGCAACTAATGAAAAACTGTTTTTT CASSPRQGAAATNEKLFF
. . TRBJ2-1 TRBV18 TGTGCCAGCTCACCACCGAGAAGGGGTGAGCAGTTCTTC CASSPPRRGEQFF
TRBD2 . TRBJ2-5 TRBV28 TGTGCCAGCAGGAAGAGACTAGCTCCTCAAGAGACCCAGTACTTC CASRKRLAPQETQYF
. . TRBJ1-1 TRBV27 TGTGCCAGCAGTGATAGGGGTTTGAACACTGAAGCTTTCTTT CASSDRGLNTEAFF
TRBD2 . TRBJ2-1 TRBV7-2 TGTGCCAGCAGCCTCTCGGCGGGGGGAGGTGAGCAGTTCTTC CASSLSAGGGEQFF
. . TRBJ2-5 TRBV10-1 TGCGCCACCAAAGACAGTGAAGAGACCCAGTACTTC CATKDSEETQYF
. . TRBJ2-2 TRBV4-3 TGCGCCAGCAGCCAAGCGAATTGGGGGGACCGGGAGCTGTTTTTT CASSQANWGDRELFF
. . TRBJ2-5 TRBV12-5 TGTGCTAGTGGTTTGGGGAACAGGTTCCAAGAGACCCAGTACTTC CASGLGNRFQETQYF
. . TRBJ1-3 TRBV30 TGTGCTTGGGGGAGTGGAAACACCATATATTTT CAWGSGNTIYF
TRBD2 . TRBJ2-1 TRBV29-1 TGCAGCGTCTACTCGCGGGGGGCCCCCCCCAATGAGCAGTTCTTC CSVYSRGAPPNEQFF
TRBD1 once TRBJ2-5 TRBV19 TGTGCCAGTAGTATGACAGGGCTGGAGACCCAGTACTTC CASSMTGLETQYF
. . TRBJ1-5 TRBV5-1 TGCGCCAGCAGCTTGGGTGAGGCGAGCAATCAGCCCCAGCATTTT CASSLGEASNQPQHF
. . TRBJ1-2 TRBV3-1/TRBV3-2 TGTGCCAGCAGCCAGAACTACTATGGCTACACCTTC CASSQNYYGYTF
. . TRBJ2-6 TRBV5-1 TGCGCCACTACGGACAAAACCTCTGGGGCCAACGTCCTGACTTTC CATTDKTSGANVLTF
TRBD1 few TRBJ1-6 TRBV9 TGTGCCAGCAGCGCAACCGGGACAGGGGACTCACCCCTCCACTTT CASSATGTGDSPLHF
TRBD1 once TRBJ1-2 TRBV5-4 TGTGCCAGCAGCACCGGGACAGAGTCAAACTATGGCTACACCTTC CASSTGTESNYGYTF
TRBD1 . TRBJ1-5 TRBV23-1 TGCGCCAGCAGCGTCCCGGGACAGGGGGGGCAGCCCCAGCATTTT CASSVPGQGGQPQHF
. . TRBJ1-2 TRBV5-1 TGCGCCAGCAGCTTGGACAGGGATTATGGCTACACCTTC CASSLDRDYGYTF
. few TRBJ1-3 TRBV6-6 TGTGCCAGCAGTCCCCCGGGAAGTGGAAACACCATATATTTT CASSPPGSGNTIYF
. once TRBJ2-1 TRBV12-3/TRBV12-4 TGTGCCAGCACCTATGGTGCCGATGAGCAGTTCTTC CASTYGADEQFF
TRBD1 . TRBJ2-5 TRBV18 TGTGCCAGCTCACCTACAGGGGGCCAAGAGACCCAGTACTTC CASSPTGGQETQYF
TRBD1 . TRBJ2-1 TRBV6-6 TGTGCCAGCAGCTCCAAGGACAGGGTCCCTAATGAGCAGTTCTTC CASSSKDRVPNEQFF
. . TRBJ1-1 TRBV5-1 TGCGCCAGCAGCTCGCAGGGTCCTGAAGCTTTCTTT CASSSQGPEAFF
. . TRBJ2-2 TRBV2 TGTGCCAGCAGCCTCGGCACCGGGGAGCTGTTTTTT CASSLGTGELFF
. . TRBJ1-2 TRBV7-9 TGTGCCAGCAGCCGAGCAGGGGATTTCTATGGCTACACCTTC CASSRAGDFYGYTF
. . TRBJ1-2 TRBV19 TGTGCCAGTAGTATGGGGCGGGGGAGGTATGGCTACACCTTC CASSMGRGRYGYTF
. once TRBJ1-3 TRBV11-2 TGTGCCAGCAGCCCTCTCCCGTCCGACTGGAGCTCTGGAAACACCATATATTTT CASSPLPSDWSSGNTIYF
. . TRBJ2-7 TRBV3-1/TRBV3-2 TGTGCCAGCAGCCCACCACTCTCCTACGAGCAGTACTTC CASSPPLSYEQYF
. . TRBJ1-5 TRBV10-1 TGCGCCAGCTCTGACAGGCAATATCAGCCCCAGCATTTT CASSDRQYQPQHF
. . TRBJ2-7 TRBV15 TGTGCCACAGGGACACGTAGAGAGGGGGAGCAGTACTTC CATGTRREGEQYF
. . TRBJ1-4 TRBV11-2 TGTGCCAGCAGACAGTGGGGGGGAGACCCAACTAATGAAAAACTGTTTTTT CASRQWGGDPTNEKLFF
TRBD2 . TRBJ2-3 TRBV20-1 TGCAGTGCTAGTCCAACTAGCGGTGGTAAGGATACGCAGTATTTT CSASPTSGGKDTQYF
TRBD1 . TRBJ1-1 TRBV19 TGTGCCAGTAGTATCGGGACAGGGGGCGACAACACTGAAGCTTTCTTT CASSIGTGGDNTEAFF
TRBD2 . TRBJ2-3 TRBV7-9 TGTGCCAGCAGCTTGAAGTACGGGAGGGCGGCAGATACGCAGTATTTT CASSLKYGRAADTQYF
. few TRBJ2-7 TRBV7-9 TGTGCCAGCACCTACGGAGACAGCTCCTACGAGCAGTACTTC CASTYGDSSYEQYF